This T cell receptor beta chain was identified in a study of blood T cells in healthy people across ages. Study-level findings and limits: Age showed a roughly linear inverse relationship with TCR beta diversity per million T cells.

On this clonotype itself: Its antigen is undetermined.

Primers used in a second PCR of roughly 7 to 12 cycles were a sample-barcoded 5' primer and a J-beta primer mix. Each TCR beta cDNA got a 12-nucleotide random molecular identifier. The yield of each sample was at least 2.5 million CDR3-containing paired-end reads. Using its own MiXCR run on the 5' RACE reads, TCRdb lists one record per CDR3 protein. The table shows just under 900,000 distinct CDR3 sequences, with under 30% occurring only once. The authors extracted at least 5.5 micrograms of total RNA per sample. Losses at the gene ends were 3 bases for V and 1 base for J; bases not matched to a gene: 6. This CDR3 contains 15 residues. Germline V gene lookup returns CDR1 DFQATT and CDR2 SNEGSKA (reference sequence).

Sequences were obtained from blood. This chain connects TRBV20-1 to TRBJ2-1; 7 bases match TRBD2. The sequence was collected from a woman of 80 years or more in good health. The CDR3 coding sequence is TGCAGTGCTAGTGACAGCGGGACTTCCTACAATGAGCAGTTCTTC. Translating gives CSASDSGTSYNEQFF.